This paragraph reports one T cell receptor beta chain. Its antigen is not known. Construction of the TCR beta libraries employed iRepertoire HTBI primers in conjunction with Arm-PCR of CDR3 regions. TCRdb re-analysed the multiplex PCR reads in MiXCR, keeping a single row per CDR3 protein. The table has about 350,000 distinct CDR3 sequences, over 15% seen once. The time point denotes: newly diagnosed GD, antithyroid drugs for less than 3 months. After RNA was extracted from PBMCs, the TCR library was made from it. An endocrinology unit in Xi'an, China, supplied the patients. The data derive from a study of regulatory T cells in long-lasting Graves disease. Points from the study as a whole: Thyroid tissue was not studied; only peripheral blood was. Persistent disease preferred TRBV28, TRBJ1-2 and TRBJ2-5.

The CDR3 loop spans 15 amino acids. Germline V CDR1 and CDR2: LGHDT, YNNKEL (reference sequence). The ends were cut back, 1 base at V and 7 bases at J, with 14 bases in the middle. A further study also used this sample, focusing on T cells in Graves' hyperthyroidism and ophthalmopathy. Turning to that study: It was considered stable Graves' hyperthyroidism when ophthalmopathy did not progress within 18 months.

The source is a man aged 40-50 years with Graves disease. Material: peripheral blood mononuclear cells (PBMCs), obtained at new diagnosis, from a patient treated with antithyroid drugs. The J gene is TRBJ2-1, the V gene TRBV3-1; the D is unclear. The CDR3 nucleotides read TGTGCCAGCAGCCAAGTTATAGGTGATGGGAATGAGCAGTTCTTC. It is translated as CASSQVIGDGNEQFF.